The 7 T cell receptor beta chains in this list originate from one sample, sequenced in a study of Ad26.COV2.S vaccination and SARS-CoV-2 variants. Only in-frame clones appear in the TCRdb table, and some are missing; sequencing was by immunoSEQ multiplex PCR. The sample consists of around 450,000 clones, 85% to 90% of them appearing once. Regarding treatment: some 20 received Ad26.COV2.S at low or high dose, single or two shots; five or six received placebo; per-sample allocation not given. Sample collection was performed on day 63 after the first vaccine or placebo injection. The source material was peripheral blood, sampled in a trial of Ad26.COV2.S vaccine versus placebo. The receptors here all came from a person between 18 and 65 years old who received the Ad26.COV2.S COVID-19 vaccine or a placebo.

The J gene is TRBJ2-2, the V gene TRBV6-2 or TRBV6-3; D call uncertain. This CDR3 is 15 amino acids long. V gave up 6 bases and J gave up 5 bases, with 16 bases separating them. CDR1 MNHEY and CDR2 SVGEGT come from the germline V gene. CDR3 DNA sequence: TGTGCCAGCAGCCGCCAAATAGAGGCGACCGGGGAGCTGTTTTTT. Encoded protein: CASSRQIEATGELFF.

V gene TRBV5-1 combines with J gene TRBJ2-1; TRBD2 agrees at 7 bases. The CDR3 length is 17 residues. V gave up 0 bases and J gave up 4 bases; unmatched junction bases: 10. Germline CDR1 is SGHRS and CDR2 is YFSETQ. CDR3 sequence reads: CASSLGVGAGKYNEQFF. CDR3 bases: TGCGCCAGCAGCTTGGGGGTAGGAGCGGGGAAATACAATGAGCAGTTCTTC.

The chain recombines TRBV7-8 with TRBJ1-5; D is possibly TRBD1 (6 bases). Per the germline V gene, CDR1 is SGHVS and CDR2 is FQNEAQ. The CDR3 runs 17 residues. With 4 bases removed from V and 0 bases from J, the gap between germline ends came to 16 bases. CDR3 DNA: TGTGCCAGCAGCTCCAGGACAGAACTTTATAGCAATCAGCCCCAGCATTTT. Its translation is CASSSRTELYSNQPQHF.

The chain couples TRBV7-9 to TRBJ1-2, with 8 bases aligning to TRBD1. The germline V gene encodes CDR1 SEHNR and CDR2 FQNEAQ (reference sequence). This CDR3 comprises 13 residues. Trimming cost V 5 bases and J 4 bases; bases outside gene matches: 3. CDR3 nucleotide sequence: TGTGCCAGCAGCCCGACAGGGGTCTATGGCTACACCTTC. It codes for CASSPTGVYGYTF.

This chain uses TRBV24-1 with TRBJ1-6; D is ambiguous. Trimming stripped 9 bases from V and 0 bases from J, with 8 bases between. Germline lookup yields CDR1 KGHDR and CDR2 SFDVKD. This CDR3 is 14 amino acids long. CDR3: CATSASSYNSPLHF. The CDR3 DNA reads as TGTGCCACCTCCGCGAGCTCCTATAATTCACCCCTCCACTTT.

V and J are TRBV4-1 and TRBJ2-7, with D possibly being TRBD2 (5 bases). The CDR3 spans 14 residues. V gave up 2 bases and J gave up 2 bases, with 10 bases separating them. Per the germline V gene, CDR1 is MGHRA and CDR2 is YSYEKL. This CDR3 reads CASSQFGLPYEQYF. CDR3 bases: TGCGCCAGCAGCCAATTCGGACTTCCCTACGAGCAGTACTTC.

The rearrangement joins TRBV4-2 to TRBJ2-1; 10 nucleotides agree with TRBD2. Germline trimming cut 0 bases from V and 8 bases from J; bases unmatched to any gene: 7. This CDR3 is built from 16 residues. Germline V gives CDR1 LGHNA, CDR2 YNFKEQ. The CDR3 reads CASSQDLAGVLYEQFF. The CDR3 DNA is TGTGCCAGCAGCCAAGATCTAGCGGGAGTGTTATATGAGCAGTTCTTC.